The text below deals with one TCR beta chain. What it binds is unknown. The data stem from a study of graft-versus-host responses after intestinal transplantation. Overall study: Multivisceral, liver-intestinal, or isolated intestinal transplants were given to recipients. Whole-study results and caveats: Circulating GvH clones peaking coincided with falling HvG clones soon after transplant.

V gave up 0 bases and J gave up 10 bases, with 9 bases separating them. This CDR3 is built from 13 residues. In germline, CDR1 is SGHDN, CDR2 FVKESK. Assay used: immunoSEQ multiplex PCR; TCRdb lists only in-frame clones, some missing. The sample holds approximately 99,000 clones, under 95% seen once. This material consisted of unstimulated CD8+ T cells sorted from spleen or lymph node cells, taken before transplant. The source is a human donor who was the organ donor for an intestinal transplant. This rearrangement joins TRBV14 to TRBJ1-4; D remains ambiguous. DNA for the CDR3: TGTGCCAGCAGCCAAGAGGTTTACGGAAAACTGTTTTTT. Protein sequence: CASSQEVYGKLFF.